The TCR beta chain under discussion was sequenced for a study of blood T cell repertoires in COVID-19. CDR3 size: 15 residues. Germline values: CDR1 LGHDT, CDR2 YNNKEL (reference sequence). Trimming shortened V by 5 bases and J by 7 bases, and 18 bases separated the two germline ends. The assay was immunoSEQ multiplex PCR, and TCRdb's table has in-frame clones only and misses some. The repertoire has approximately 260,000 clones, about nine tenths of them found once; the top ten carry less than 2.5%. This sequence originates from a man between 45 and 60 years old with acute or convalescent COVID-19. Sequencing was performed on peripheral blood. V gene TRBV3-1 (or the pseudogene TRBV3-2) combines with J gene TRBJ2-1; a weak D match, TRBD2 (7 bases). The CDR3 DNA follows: TGTGCCAGCAGCAAAGGGGGGGGGCCGGTGAATGAGCAGTTCTTC. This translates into CASSKGGGPVNEQFF.